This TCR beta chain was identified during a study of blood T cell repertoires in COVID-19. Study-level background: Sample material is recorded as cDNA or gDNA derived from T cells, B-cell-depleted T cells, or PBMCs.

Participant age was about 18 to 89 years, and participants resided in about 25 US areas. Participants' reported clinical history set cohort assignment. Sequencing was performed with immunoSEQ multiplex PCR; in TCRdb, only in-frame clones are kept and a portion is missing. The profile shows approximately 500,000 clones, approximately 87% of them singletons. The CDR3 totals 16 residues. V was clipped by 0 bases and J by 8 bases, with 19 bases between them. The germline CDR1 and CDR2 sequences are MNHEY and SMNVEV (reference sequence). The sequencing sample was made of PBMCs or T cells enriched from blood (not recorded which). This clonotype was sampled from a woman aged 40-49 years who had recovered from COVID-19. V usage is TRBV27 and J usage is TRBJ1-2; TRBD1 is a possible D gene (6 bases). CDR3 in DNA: TGTGCCAGCAGTTTATCAGGGGGGTATCTAGCGGACGGCTACACCTTC. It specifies CASSLSGGYLADGYTF.